This TCR beta chain stems from a study of Ad26.COV2.S vaccination and SARS-CoV-2 variants. Study as a whole: Participant was drawn from the COV1001 Ad26.COV2.S trial arm. Study-wide results and caveats: People given the vaccine had a wider spike-specific TCR breadth than placebo recipients did.

This clone appeared a single time. Its specificity is unknown. Here immunoSEQ multiplex PCR was the method, and the copy in TCRdb shows in-frame clones only, minus some. The sample lists about half a million clones, 80% to 90% occurring once. The CDR3 has 15 amino acids. Trimming cost V 1 base and J 0 bases, with 7 bases left between them. Germline CDR1 is MNHNS and CDR2 is SASEGT. The sample's treatment: around 19 received Ad26.COV2.S at low or high dose, single or two shots; about five received placebo; per-sample allocation not given. Day 63 following the first vaccine or placebo injection was when the samples were taken. Donation came from an adult in Boston who was aged 18-55 years. The vaccine delivered Wuhan-strain SARS-CoV-2 spike through an Ad26 vector.

The chain is built from TRBV6-1 and TRBJ1-5; D unresolved. The sequencing here drew on peripheral blood, taken in a trial of Ad26.COV2.S vaccine versus placebo. This receptor was obtained from a person between 18 and 60 years old who received the Ad26.COV2.S COVID-19 vaccine or a placebo. This chain's CDR3 is CASSEDRLSNQPQHF. CDR3 DNA: TGTGCCAGCAGTGAAGACAGACTTAGCAATCAGCCCCAGCATTTT.